The clone carrying this T cell receptor beta chain was counted only a few times. For TCRbeta, the library was prepared with unique molecular identifiers. TCRdb reprocessed the PCR reads with MiXCR, giving one entry per CDR3 protein. This sample yields some 490,000 distinct CDR3 sequences, of which 9.5% to 15% are seen a single time; over 5.5% belongs to the top ten. The sample originates from a study of T-cell reconstitution after alpha-beta-depleted transplantation in children. The germline V gene has CDR1 LGHDT and CDR2 YNNKEL (reference sequence). CDR3 length equals 14 residues. V dropped 7 bases and J dropped 4 bases, with 16 bases sitting between them.

This sample comprised PBMCs from the stem cell graft donor, obtained from the stem cell graft. The chain couples TRBV3-1 to TRBJ2-5; D is perhaps TRBD2 (5 bases). This TCR was recovered from a human donor who donated a stem cell graft to a child with combined immunodeficiency. The CDR3: CASTPRVARETQYF. The CDR3 DNA is TGTGCCAGCACCCCACGGGTAGCGCGAGAGACCCAGTACTTC.